The 24 T cell receptor beta chains in this list originate from one sample, sequenced in a study of blood T cell repertoires in COVID-19. Sequencing used immunoSEQ multiplex PCR; TCRdb keeps in-frame clones, though not all of them. The sample contains around 300,000 clones, 83% of which appear only once. Sequencing was done on a sample of peripheral blood. The receptors derive from a man younger than 45 with active or convalescent COVID-19.

To note about this clone: Other nucleotide sequences in the sample specify the same CDR3. The J gene is TRBJ2-7, the V gene TRBV4-3; no clear D gene. This CDR3 has 14 residues. Germline V gene data show CDR1 as LGHNA and CDR2 as YSLEER. V shed 0 bases and J shed 0 bases, with 6 bases lying between them. CDR3 nucleotide sequence: TGCGCCAGCAGCCAAGACGCCAGCTCCTACGAGCAGTACTTC. It codes for CASSQDASSYEQYF.

This sequence joins TRBV28 and TRBJ2-7, with TRBD1 matching 9 bases. CDR1 and CDR2 (germline): MDHEN, SYDVKM. V lost 6 bases, J lost 6 bases, and 9 bases stayed unmatched. The CDR3 has 14 residues. The CDR3 here is CASRTPGQGSEQYF. In nucleotides, the CDR3 is TGTGCCAGCAGAACCCCGGGACAGGGATCCGAGCAGTACTTC.

This chain's CDR3 is CASSLSTSGWIDQTNTQYF. The CDR3 region has the DNA TGTGCCAGCAGTTTATCGACTAGCGGGTGGATCGATCAAACCAATACGCAGTATTTT. The chain links TRBV28 to TRBJ2-3, with 10 positions matching TRBD2. CDR3 length: 19 amino acids. The junction had 17 bases not matched to a gene; V was cut back by 1 base and J by 7 bases. Per the germline V gene, CDR1 is MDHEN and CDR2 is SYDVKM. Variable domain in full (rest from reference TRBV28 and TRBJ2-3): DVKVTQSSRYLVKRTGEKVFLECVQDMDHENMFWYRQDPGLGLRLIYFSYDVKMKEKGDIPEGYSVSREKKERFSLILESASTNQTSMYLCASSLSTSGWIDQTNTQYFGPGTRLTVL.

The chain employs TRBV9 and TRBJ1-2, with D possibly matching TRBD1 (5 bases). There are 14 residues in the CDR3. Germline CDR1 reads SGDLS; CDR2 reads YYNGEE. Trimming shortened V by 0 bases and J by 2 bases, and 8 bases separated the two germline ends. Written as DNA, the CDR3 is TGTGCCAGCAGCGTAGTCGACAGCAACTATGGCTACACCTTC. It specifies CASSVVDSNYGYTF.

This clone occurred once. The chain employs TRBV28 and TRBJ2-2; D is ambiguous. This CDR3 is 14 amino acids long. The V and J ends lost 7 bases and 1 base respectively, with 10 bases between them. The V gene's germline CDR1 is MDHEN and CDR2 SYDVKM. The CDR3 DNA reads TGTGCCAGCACCCCTTATGTGAACACCGGGGAGCTGTTTTTT. It specifies CASTPYVNTGELFF.

There are a few counts of this clone. The rearrangement links TRBV2 to TRBJ2-7; 9 bases map to TRBD1. Germline V gives CDR1 SNHLY, CDR2 FYNNEI. The ends lost 0 bases at V and 5 bases at J; junction bases unmatched: 5. The CDR3 sequence is 15 residues long. This CDR3 reads CASSEAGQGGDEQYF. The CDR3 DNA follows: TGTGCCAGCAGTGAAGCGGGACAGGGAGGCGACGAGCAGTACTTC.

The chain carries TRBV2 and TRBJ2-7; no firm D call. CDR1 SNHLY and CDR2 FYNNEI come from the germline V gene. The CDR3 sequence is 11 residues long. V was clipped by 1 base and J by 7 bases, with 5 bases between them. CDR3 in DNA: TGTGCCAGCAGTGAAGTTTATGAGCAGTACTTC. Its protein is CASSEVYEQYF.

This clone turned up a few times. Other DNA sequences in this sample translate to the same CDR3. The chain combines TRBV11-2 with TRBJ1-2; possibly TRBD1 for D (6 bases). The length of the CDR3 is 15 residues. CDR1 is SGHAT and CDR2 is FQNNGV in the germline V gene. Trimming shortened V by 5 bases and J by 7 bases, and 20 bases separated the two germline ends. CDR3 DNA sequence: TGTGCCAGCAGCCTGGGAAGGGGGGGTTCTTCTGGCTACACCTTC. Encoded protein: CASSLGRGGSSGYTF.

The genes are TRBV9 and TRBJ2-1; D not resolved. The CDR3 is 13 amino acids. With 4 bases removed from V and 12 bases from J, the gap between germline ends came to 17 bases. The germline V gene has CDR1 SGDLS and CDR2 YYNGEE. CDR3 nucleotides: TGTGCCAGCAGCACCCCCGGAGTTTCTTTGCAGTTCTTC. It yields the protein CASSTPGVSLQFF.

The chain recombines TRBV29-1 with TRBJ1-2; no clear D gene. V lost 5 bases to trimming and J lost 13 bases, with 8 bases between them. CDR1 is SQVTM and CDR2 is ANQGSEA in the germline V gene. CDR3 length equals 8 residues. The CDR3, as DNA: TGCAGCGTTAGCCGTTCCACCTTC. Translating it yields CSVSRSTF.

The chain uses TRBV7-2 and TRBJ2-3; D is possibly TRBD2 (5 bases). Trimming stripped 0 bases from V and 2 bases from J, with 9 bases between. Germline V gene sequence: CDR1 SGHTA, CDR2 FQGNSA. This CDR3 spans 15 amino acids. CDR3 amino acids: CASSLAGEPTDTQYF. In DNA, the CDR3 is TGTGCCAGCAGCTTAGCGGGAGAGCCCACAGATACGCAGTATTTT.

The rearrangement links TRBV2 to TRBJ2-3; TRBD1 matches 9 bases. This CDR3 spans 13 amino acids. The junction had 4 bases not matched to a gene; V was cut back by 6 bases and J by 6 bases. Germline V CDR1 and CDR2: SNHLY, FYNNEI. The CDR3 nucleotides are TGTGCCAGCAGGGGACAGGGTATGGATACGCAGTATTTT. The encoded protein is CASRGQGMDTQYF.

This chain links TRBV3-1 (or the pseudogene TRBV3-2) with TRBJ2-7, with 7 bases matching TRBD2. V was pared by 0 bases and J by 3 bases, with 11 bases of the junction left unmatched. CDR3 length: 17 amino acids. The germline V gene has CDR1 LGHDT and CDR2 YNNKEL (reference sequence). In DNA, the CDR3 is TGTGCCAGCAGCCAAGATGTTGGCGGGGGTATCGGCTACGAGCAGTACTTC. Protein sequence: CASSQDVGGGIGYEQYF.

This clone was detected only a few times. The chain carries TRBV4-3 and TRBJ2-3; TRBD2 matches 9 bases. The CDR3 extends over 17 amino acids. The germline CDR1 and CDR2 sequences are LGHNA and YSLEER. The junction had 9 bases not matched to a gene; V was cut back by 4 bases and J by 1 base. The CDR3 loop is CASSLDHPSGGTDTQYF. The CDR3 nucleotides read TGCGCCAGCAGCCTCGATCACCCTAGCGGGGGCACAGATACGCAGTATTTT.

The chain carries TRBV6-6 and TRBJ2-2; TRBD2 matches at 13 bases. The CDR3 extends over 16 amino acids. With V trimmed by 6 bases and J by 2 bases, 3 bases remained unmatched. The germline V gene encodes CDR1 MNHNY and CDR2 SVGAGI (reference sequence). The DNA for the CDR3 is TGTGCCAGCAGGGGACTAGCGGGACTAAACACCGGGGAGCTGTTTTTT. This encodes CASRGLAGLNTGELFF.

The rearrangement uses TRBV15 and TRBJ1-3; tentative D call: TRBD1 (6 bases). The V gene lost 0 bases and the J gene lost 1 base, with 10 bases spanning the gap. This CDR3 has 16 residues. Germline V gene sequence: CDR1 LNHNV, CDR2 YYDKDF (reference sequence). This CDR3 reads CATSRDRGPSGNTIYF. The CDR3, as DNA: TGTGCCACCAGCAGAGACAGGGGTCCTTCTGGAAACACCATATATTTT. The full variable domain, completed using reference TRBV15 and TRBJ1-3, is DAMVIQNPRYQVTQFGKPVTLSCSQTLNHNVMYWYQQKSSQAPKLLFHYYDKDFNNEADTPDNFQSRRPNTSFCFLDIRSPGLGDTAMYLCATSRDRGPSGNTIYFGEGSWLTVV.

The V call is TRBV9, the J call TRBJ2-2; TRBD2 might be the D (6 bases). Per the germline V gene, CDR1 is SGDLS and CDR2 is YYNGEE. Trimming shortened V by 7 bases and J by 5 bases, and 12 bases separated the two germline ends. The CDR3 extends over 13 amino acids. CDR3 bases: TGTGCCAGCTCCAGGAGGGAAACCGGGGAGCTGTTTTTT. It encodes CASSRRETGELFF. The full variable domain, its missing parts supplied by reference TRBV9 and TRBJ2-2, is DSGVTQTPKHLITATGQRVTLRCSPRSGDLSVYWYQQSLDQGLQFLIQYYNGEERAKGNILERFSAQQFPDLHSELNLSSLELGDSALYFCASSRRETGELFFGEGSRLTVL.

This clone is a singleton in its sample. This sample includes further DNA sequences coding for the same CDR3. This chain connects TRBV2 to TRBJ1-4, with TRBD1 matching over 7 bases. In germline, CDR1 is SNHLY, CDR2 FYNNEI. V lost 8 bases and J lost 6; bases outside the gene matches: 6. The CDR3 spans 13 residues. The CDR3 here is CASGEQGDEKLFF. In DNA, the CDR3 is TGTGCCAGCGGGGAGCAGGGGGATGAAAAACTGTTTTTT.

The V gene is TRBV2, the J gene TRBJ1-1, with 11 bases fitting TRBD1. V lost 4 bases to trimming and J lost 1 base; unmatched junction nucleotides: 8. The CDR3 extends over 17 amino acids. Germline assignment: CDR1 SNHLY and CDR2 FYNNEI. The CDR3 bases are TGTGCCAGCAGTGGAGGGACAGGGGGGAAGTGGAACACTGAAGCTTTCTTT. Its protein is CASSGGTGGKWNTEAFF.

The chain has TRBV10-3 and TRBJ1-4; D call uncertain. V shed 0 bases and J shed 4 bases, with 9 bases lying between them. The CDR3 totals 15 residues. Germline-derived CDR1 and CDR2 are ENHRY and SYGVKD. The CDR3 region has the DNA TGTGCCATCAGTGAGTCAGGGAGGGATAATGAAAAACTGTTTTTT. It yields the protein CAISESGRDNEKLFF.

The rearrangement joins TRBV4-2 to TRBJ2-1, with no clear D. CDR1 LGHNA and CDR2 YNFKEQ come from the germline V gene. This CDR3 spans 15 amino acids. V was clipped by 0 bases and J by 4 bases, with 10 bases between them. In DNA form, the CDR3 reads TGTGCCAGCAGCCAAGACTTCACGGGTTACAATGAGCAGTTCTTC. Translation: CASSQDFTGYNEQFF.

This chain joins TRBV19 and TRBJ2-3, with 9 nucleotides matching TRBD2. V lost 5 bases to trimming and J lost 6 bases; unmatched junction nucleotides: 15. There are 17 residues in the CDR3. Germline V CDR1 and CDR2: LNHDA, SQIVND (reference sequence). In DNA form, the CDR3 reads TGTGCCAGTAGTGAGGACGCGGGAGGGCCTAGTATGGATACGCAGTATTTT. Translating gives CASSEDAGGPSMDTQYF. The entire variable domain, with the rest obtained from reference TRBV19 and TRBJ2-3, is as follows: DGGITQSPKYLFRKEGQNVTLSCEQNLNHDAMYWYRQDPGQGLRLIYYSQIVNDFQKGDIAEGYSVSREKKESFPLTVTSAQKNPTAFYLCASSEDAGGPSMDTQYFGPGTRLTVL.

Only a few counts were recorded for this clone. J is TRBJ1-4 and V is TRBV7-2; tentatively, D is TRBD1 (6 bases). Trimming stripped 3 bases from V and 0 bases from J, with 11 bases between. This CDR3 has 16 amino acids. Germline V lookup: CDR1 SGHTA, CDR2 FQGNSA. In DNA form, the CDR3 reads TGTGCCAGCAGCTTGGACAGACTAACAACTAATGAAAAACTGTTTTTT. It codes for CASSLDRLTTNEKLFF.

V usage is TRBV27 and J usage is TRBJ2-7; possibly TRBD1 for D (6 bases). Trimming stripped 6 bases from V and 2 bases from J, with 11 bases between. The CDR3 loop spans 13 amino acids. Germline assignment: CDR1 MNHEY and CDR2 SMNVEV (reference sequence). CDR3 amino acids: CASSSQGPYEQYF. The CDR3 nucleotides are TGTGCCAGCAGCTCACAGGGCCCCTACGAGCAGTACTTC.